One sample yielded the 22 T cell receptor beta chains listed below, sequenced in a study of cytomegalovirus exposure and HLA in healthy donors. Primers for the PCR totalled 60 Vbeta and 13 Jbeta. Clones were read by immunoSEQ multiplex PCR, and TCRdb kept only the in-frame ones, dropping some. This table holds more than 80,000 clones, 70% to 80% found once. The sample was PBMCs. These receptors originate from a man in his 60s in good health and CMV-seronegative.

This chain links TRBV19 with TRBJ1-1; the match to TRBD1 covers 8 bases. Germline V CDR1 and CDR2: LNHDA, SQIVND (reference sequence). J lost 1 base, V lost 4 bases, and 14 bases had no gene match. This CDR3 region has 18 residues. CDR3 nucleotides: TGTGCCAGTAGTACCCCCGGACAGGGTAGTGTTTGGAACACTGAAGCTTTCTTT. It specifies CASSTPGQGSVWNTEAFF.

This clone turned up a few times. This rearrangement joins TRBV11-1 to TRBJ2-1; 10 bases agree with TRBD2. Trimming cost V 3 bases and J 7 bases; bases outside gene matches: 6. This CDR3 is 15 amino acids long. Per the germline V gene, CDR1 is SGHAT and CDR2 is FQDESV (reference sequence). This CDR3 reads CASSFLLAGVNEQFF. CDR3 nucleotide sequence: TGTGCCAGCAGCTTCTTGCTAGCGGGGGTAAATGAGCAGTTCTTC. The whole variable domain, filled in from reference TRBV11-1 and TRBJ2-1, reads EAEVAQSPRYKITEKSQAVAFWCDPISGHATLYWYRQILGQGPELLVQFQDESVVDDSQLPKDRFSAERLKGVDSTLKIQPAELGDSAMYLCASSFLLAGVNEQFFGPGTRLTVL.

The chain couples TRBV5-4 to TRBJ2-5; 8 bases match TRBD2. Germline CDR1 and CDR2: SGHNT and YYREEE (reference sequence). CDR3 length: 19 amino acids. V lost 4 bases, J lost 2 bases, and 19 bases stayed unmatched. Here the CDR3 DNA reads TGTGCCAGCAGCCCAAGGGATTTAGGGCGGGGGGCCCCACAAGAGACCCAGTACTTC. It specifies CASSPRDLGRGAPQETQYF. The full variable domain, with the rest looked up from reference TRBV5-4 and TRBJ2-5, is ETGVTQSPTHLIKTRGQQVTLRCSSQSGHNTVSWYQQALGQGPQFIFQYYREEENGRGNFPPRFSGLQFPNYSSELNVNALELDDSALYLCASSPRDLGRGAPQETQYFGPGTRLLVL.

V usage is TRBV9 and J usage is TRBJ2-1; 7 bases are shared with TRBD1. Germline loops: CDR1 SGDLS, CDR2 YYNGEE. The trim removed 4 bases at V and 6 bases at J, leaving 4 bases unmatched. CDR3 length: 13 residues. The CDR3 nucleotides are TGTGCCAGCAGCAGGGGGCAGGTCAATGAGCAGTTCTTC. Amino acids: CASSRGQVNEQFF. The variable domain in full, completed from reference TRBV9 and TRBJ2-1, reads DSGVTQTPKHLITATGQRVTLRCSPRSGDLSVYWYQQSLDQGLQFLIQYYNGEERAKGNILERFSAQQFPDLHSELNLSSLELGDSALYFCASSRGQVNEQFFGPGTRLTVL.

This chain joins TRBV5-1 and TRBJ2-6, with 7 nucleotides matching TRBD1. V was pared by 3 bases and J by 2 bases, with 8 bases of the junction left unmatched. The CDR3 is made up of 17 amino acids. Looked up from germline, CDR1 is SGHRS and CDR2 is YFSETQ. The DNA for the CDR3 is TGCGCCAGCAGCTCAACCGTTCAGGGGGCTGGGGCCAACGTCCTGACTTTC. Protein sequence: CASSSTVQGAGANVLTF.

In the case of this clone: At one end the junction does not follow the germline gene, possibly because of a read error. The rearrangement links TRBV9 to TRBJ1-1; D may be TRBD1 (5 bases). CDR3 length: 15 residues. Germline V lookup: CDR1 SGDLS, CDR2 YYNGEE. CDR3 in amino acids: CASSAFETPDTETFF. The CDR3 bases are TGTGCCAGCAGCGCCTTTGAGACACCGGACACTGAAACTTTCTTT.

The CDR3 is CASSPYTDSQVGKLFF. For the CDR3, the DNA is TGTGCCAGTAGCCCTTACACTGACAGTCAAGTAGGAAAACTGTTTTTT. The chain employs TRBV19 and TRBJ1-4; the D gene is possibly TRBD1 (5 bases). CDR3 length equals 16 residues. Trimming left V 6 bases short and J 10 bases short, with 24 bases between. The germline CDR1 and CDR2 sequences are LNHDA and SQIVND (reference sequence).

This clone was counted between two and nine times. This rearrangement joins TRBV6-5 to TRBJ1-1; 7 positions agree with TRBD1. The germline gives CDR1 MNHEY, CDR2 SVGAGI. V shed 3 bases, J shed 3 bases, and the junction held 1 base outside the gene matches. The CDR3 totals 13 residues. This CDR3 is CASSYTGDTEAFF. CDR3 DNA sequence: TGTGCCAGCAGTTATACAGGGGACACTGAAGCTTTCTTT.

This sequence joins TRBV5-6 and TRBJ2-1, with a weak D call TRBD1 (5 bases). The germline V gene has CDR1 SGHDT and CDR2 YYEEEE. CDR3 length: 13 residues. Deletions cut 9 bases from V and 8 bases from J, with 18 bases between. The CDR3 sequence is CATSRRVGDEQFF. The CDR3 DNA follows: TGTGCCACTTCGAGAAGGGTAGGGGATGAGCAGTTCTTC.

The gene calls are TRBV9 and TRBJ2-5; TRBD2 matches 14 bases. Looked up from germline, CDR1 is SGDLS and CDR2 is YYNGEE. Trimming removed 3 bases from V and 5 bases from J; junction bases left unmatched: 12. The CDR3 is 18 residues long. In DNA form, the CDR3 reads TGTGCCAGCAGCGCAACGGGGACTAGCGGGGGATCCAAGGAGACCCAGTACTTC. It yields the protein CASSATGTSGGSKETQYF.

The V gene is TRBV5-6, the J gene TRBJ1-6; D may be TRBD1 (6 bases). CDR1 SGHDT and CDR2 YYEEEE come from the germline V gene. V was trimmed by 4 bases and J by 8 bases, leaving 13 bases between them. The CDR3 is 14 residues long. The CDR3 DNA reads TGTGCCAGCAGCCTGGGGGCAGTCTATTCACCCCTCCACTTT. It yields the protein CASSLGAVYSPLHF.

V is TRBV6-1 and J is TRBJ2-7, with D possibly being TRBD1 (6 bases). This CDR3 has 13 residues. V was shortened by 3 bases and J by 7 bases, with 13 bases between the two germline ends. Germline CDR1 MNHNS, CDR2 SASEGT. This CDR3 is CASSDLQGWEQYV. The CDR3 DNA is TGTGCCAGCAGTGACTTGCAGGGGTGGGAGCAGTACGTC.

The chain couples TRBV7-9 to TRBJ2-2; 7 bases match TRBD1. Trimming took 5 bases from V and 3 from J; bases not matched to a gene: 6. Germline V lookup: CDR1 SEHNR, CDR2 FQNEAQ (reference sequence). This CDR3 is built from 15 residues. CDR3 coding DNA: TGTGCCAGCAGCAACAGGGGACGGGACACCGGGGAGCTGTTTTTT. Translated: CASSNRGRDTGELFF.

The chain uses TRBV7-9 and TRBJ1-1; D remains ambiguous. The CDR3 totals 16 residues. Germline assignment: CDR1 SEHNR and CDR2 FQNEAQ (reference sequence). Trimming took 5 bases from V and 0 from J, leaving 16 bases between them. The CDR3 nucleotides read TGTGCCAGCAGCCATCCCGGGGAGACTTTGAACACTGAAGCTTTCTTT. Its protein is CASSHPGETLNTEAFF. Together with reference TRBV7-9 and TRBJ1-1, the CDR3 gives the full variable domain: DTGVSQNPRHKITKRGQNVTFRCDPISEHNRLYWYRQTLGQGPEFLTYFQNEAQLEKSRLLSDRFSAERPKGSFSTLEIQRTEQGDSAMYLCASSHPGETLNTEAFFGQGTRLTVV.

The rearrangement links TRBV13 to TRBJ1-3; D not resolved. CDR1 is PRHDT and CDR2 is FYEKMQ in the germline V gene (reference sequence). The CDR3 has 14 amino acids. V lost 2 bases to trimming and J lost 2 bases, with 7 bases between them. Written as DNA, the CDR3 is TGTGCCAGCAGCTTACGCAGAACTGGAAACACCATATATTTT. Protein product: CASSLRRTGNTIYF.

Comments on this clone: Other nucleotide sequences in the sample specify the same CDR3. The genes are TRBV5-6 and TRBJ1-1; D not certain. V was pared by 4 bases and J by 5 bases, with 9 bases between. The CDR3 consists of 12 residues. Germline V gives CDR1 SGHDT, CDR2 YYEEEE. Here the CDR3 reads CASSLRGTEAFF. CDR3 sequence (DNA): TGTGCCAGCAGCCTACGGGGTACTGAAGCTTTCTTT.

This rearrangement joins TRBV19 to TRBJ1-2; TRBD1 matches 7 bases. There are 14 residues in the CDR3. The germline gives CDR1 LNHDA, CDR2 SQIVND (reference sequence). V shed 8 bases and J 2 bases; nucleotides not matched to a gene: 8. In DNA form, the CDR3 reads TGTGCCAGTGGACAGGCTCCTTTGAACTATGGCTACACCTTC. Translation: CASGQAPLNYGYTF.

The rearrangement links TRBV5-4 to TRBJ2-4; 11 bases align to TRBD1. The length of the CDR3 is 16 residues. The germline V gene encodes CDR1 SGHNT and CDR2 YYREEE (reference sequence). J lost 5 bases, V lost 4 bases, and 8 bases had no gene match. CDR3: CASSLGTGGWENIQYF. CDR3 nucleotides: TGTGCCAGCAGCCTGGGGACAGGGGGTTGGGAAAACATTCAGTACTTC.

The V call is TRBV4-2, the J call TRBJ1-2; D unclear. The CDR3 length is 16 residues. Per the germline V gene, CDR1 is LGHNA and CDR2 is YNFKEQ. V was clipped by 0 bases and J by 2 bases, with 13 bases between them. The CDR3, as DNA: TGTGCCAGCAGCCAAGATAACGGGAATTTGAACTATGGCTACACCTTC. It translates to CASSQDNGNLNYGYTF.

V usage is TRBV7-2 and J usage is TRBJ1-4; D perhaps matches TRBD1 (6 bases). The germline CDR1 and CDR2 sequences are SGHTA and FQGNSA. The CDR3 loop spans 16 amino acids. V gave up 1 base and J gave up 8 bases, with 17 bases separating them. CDR3 region: CASSLGGGGGREKLFF. CDR3 bases: TGTGCCAGCAGCTTAGGGGGCGGGGGGGGCCGGGAAAAACTGTTTTTT.

J is TRBJ1-6 and V is TRBV21-1. TRBV21-1 is annotated as a pseudogene. This CDR3 comprises 20 residues. The CDR3 sequence: CASSKRPPDLDRFRESPLHF. The CDR3 coding sequence is TGTGCCAGCAGCAAACGGCCACCTGATCTCGATAGGTTCCGGGAATCACCCCTCCACTTT.

The chain's CDR3 is CASSMSGRRGTGELFF. The DNA of the CDR3 is TGTGCCAGTAGTATGAGTGGCCGCCGGGGGACCGGGGAGCTGTTTTTT. V gene TRBV19 combines with J gene TRBJ2-2, with D perhaps matching TRBD2 (6 bases). Germline assignment: CDR1 LNHDA and CDR2 SQIVND (reference sequence). This CDR3 comprises 16 residues. Trimming removed 3 bases at V and 5 bases at J, with 16 bases between.